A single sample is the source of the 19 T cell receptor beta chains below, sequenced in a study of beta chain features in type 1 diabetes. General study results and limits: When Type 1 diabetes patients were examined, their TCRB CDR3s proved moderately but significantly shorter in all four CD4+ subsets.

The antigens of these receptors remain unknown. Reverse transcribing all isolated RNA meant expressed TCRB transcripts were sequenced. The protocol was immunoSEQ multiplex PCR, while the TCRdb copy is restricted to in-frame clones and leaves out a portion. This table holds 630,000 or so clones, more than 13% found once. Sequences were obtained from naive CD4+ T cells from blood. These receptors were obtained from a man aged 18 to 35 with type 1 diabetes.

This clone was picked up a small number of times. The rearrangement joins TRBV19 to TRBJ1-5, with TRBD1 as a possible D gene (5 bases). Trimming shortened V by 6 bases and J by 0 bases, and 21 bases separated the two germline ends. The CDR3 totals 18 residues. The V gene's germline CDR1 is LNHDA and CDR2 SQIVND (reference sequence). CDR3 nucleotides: TGTGCCAGTAGGGAAGGGACCGGCGTCGGGAATAGCAATCAGCCCCAGCATTTT. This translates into CASREGTGVGNSNQPQHF.

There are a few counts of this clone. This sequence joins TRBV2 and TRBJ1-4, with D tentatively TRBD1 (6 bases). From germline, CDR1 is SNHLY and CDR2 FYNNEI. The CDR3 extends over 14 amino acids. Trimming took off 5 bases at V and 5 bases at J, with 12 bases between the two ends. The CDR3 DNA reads TGTGCCAGCAGTATGCGGGGGCAAAATGAAAAACTGTTTTTT. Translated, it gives CASSMRGQNEKLFF.

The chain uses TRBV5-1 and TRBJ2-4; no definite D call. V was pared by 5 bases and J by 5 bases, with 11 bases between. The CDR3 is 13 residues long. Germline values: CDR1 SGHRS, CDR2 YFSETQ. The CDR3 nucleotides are TGCGCCAGCAGTTCCGAAGGAGAAAACATTCAGTACTTC. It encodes CASSSEGENIQYF.

The DNA for the CDR3 is TGCGCCAGCAGTACGGGGGCCGGATACAATGAGCAGTTCTTC. The encoded protein is CASSTGAGYNEQFF. This chain uses TRBV5-1 with TRBJ2-1; D assignment may be TRBD1 or TRBD2 (6 bases each). V was pared by 5 bases and J by 4 bases, with 13 bases between. The CDR3 totals 14 residues. Germline values: CDR1 SGHRS, CDR2 YFSETQ.

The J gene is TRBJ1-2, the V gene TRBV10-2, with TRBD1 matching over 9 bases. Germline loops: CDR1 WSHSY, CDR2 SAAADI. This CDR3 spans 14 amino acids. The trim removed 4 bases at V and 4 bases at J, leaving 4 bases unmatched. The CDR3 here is CASSGTGASYGYTF. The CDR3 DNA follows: TGCGCCAGCAGTGGGACAGGGGCTTCCTATGGCTACACCTTC.

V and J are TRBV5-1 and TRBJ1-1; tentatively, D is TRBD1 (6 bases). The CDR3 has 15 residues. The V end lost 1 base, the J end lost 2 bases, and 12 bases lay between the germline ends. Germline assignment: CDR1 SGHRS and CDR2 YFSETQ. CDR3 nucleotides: TGCGCCAGCAGCTTGTCCGTACAGGGTAACACTGAAGCTTTCTTT. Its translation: CASSLSVQGNTEAFF.

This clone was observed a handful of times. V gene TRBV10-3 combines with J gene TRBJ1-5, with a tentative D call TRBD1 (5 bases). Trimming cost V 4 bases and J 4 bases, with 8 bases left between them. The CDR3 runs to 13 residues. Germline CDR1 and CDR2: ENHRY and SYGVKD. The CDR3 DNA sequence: TGTGCCATCAGTGGTGACAGTAATCAGCCCCAGCATTTT. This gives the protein CAISGDSNQPQHF.

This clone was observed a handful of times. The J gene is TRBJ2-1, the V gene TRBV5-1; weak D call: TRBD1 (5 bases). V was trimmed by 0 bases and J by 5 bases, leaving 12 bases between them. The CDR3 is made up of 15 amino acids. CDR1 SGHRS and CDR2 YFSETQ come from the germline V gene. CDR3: CASSLGGRADNEQFF. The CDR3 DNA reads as TGCGCCAGCAGCTTGGGGGGCAGGGCCGACAATGAGCAGTTCTTC.

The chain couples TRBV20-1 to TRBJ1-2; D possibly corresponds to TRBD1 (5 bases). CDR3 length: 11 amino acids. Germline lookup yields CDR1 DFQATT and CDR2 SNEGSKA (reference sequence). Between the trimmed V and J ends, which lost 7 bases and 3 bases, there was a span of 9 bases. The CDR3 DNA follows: TGCAGTGGGGCGACAGACTATGGCTACACCTTC. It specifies CSGATDYGYTF.

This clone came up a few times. For the CDR3, the DNA is TGTGCCATGCACAGGGGGGTATCCTACGAGCAGTACTTC. Translated: CAMHRGVSYEQYF. V is TRBV6-4 and J is TRBJ2-7; 8 bases agree with TRBD1. The germline V gene has CDR1 MRHNA and CDR2 SNTAGT. The CDR3 runs 13 residues. J was trimmed by 1 base and V by 10 bases; bases with no gene match: 6.

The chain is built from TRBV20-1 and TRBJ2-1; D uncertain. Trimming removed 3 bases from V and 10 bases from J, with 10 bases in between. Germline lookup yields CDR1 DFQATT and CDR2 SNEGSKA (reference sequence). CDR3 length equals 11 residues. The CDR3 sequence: CSASKLGEQFF. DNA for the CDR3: TGCAGTGCTAGCAAGCTGGGGGAGCAGTTCTTC.

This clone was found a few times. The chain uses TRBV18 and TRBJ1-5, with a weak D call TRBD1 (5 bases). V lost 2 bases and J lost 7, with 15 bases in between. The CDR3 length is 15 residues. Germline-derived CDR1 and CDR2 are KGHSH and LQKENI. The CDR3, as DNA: TGTGCCAGCTCACCAGAGGGGAATCGAGGACAGCCCCAGCATTTT. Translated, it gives CASSPEGNRGQPQHF.

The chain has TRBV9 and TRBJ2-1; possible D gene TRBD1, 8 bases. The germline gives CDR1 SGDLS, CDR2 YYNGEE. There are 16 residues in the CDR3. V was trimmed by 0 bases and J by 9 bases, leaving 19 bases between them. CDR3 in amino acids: CASSVEFHRGRGEQFF. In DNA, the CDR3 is TGTGCCAGCAGCGTAGAATTCCACAGGGGGAGGGGTGAGCAGTTCTTC.

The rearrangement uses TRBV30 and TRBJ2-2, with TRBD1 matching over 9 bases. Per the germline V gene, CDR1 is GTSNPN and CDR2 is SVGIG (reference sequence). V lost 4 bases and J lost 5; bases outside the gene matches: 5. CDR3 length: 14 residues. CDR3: CAWTGTGWTGELFF. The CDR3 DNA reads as TGTGCCTGGACCGGGACAGGGTGGACCGGGGAGCTGTTTTTT.

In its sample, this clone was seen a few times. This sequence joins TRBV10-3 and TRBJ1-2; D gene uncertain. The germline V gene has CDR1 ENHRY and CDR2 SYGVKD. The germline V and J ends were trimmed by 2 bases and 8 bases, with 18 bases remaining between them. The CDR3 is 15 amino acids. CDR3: CAISEGLTGLDGYTF. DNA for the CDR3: TGTGCCATCAGTGAGGGACTGACTGGTCTGGACGGCTACACCTTC.

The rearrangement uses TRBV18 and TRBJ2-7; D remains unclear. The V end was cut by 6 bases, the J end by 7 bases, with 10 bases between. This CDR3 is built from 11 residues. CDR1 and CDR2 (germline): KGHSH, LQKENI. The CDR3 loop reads CASSSRFEQYF. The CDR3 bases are TGTGCCAGCTCTTCTCGGTTTGAGCAGTACTTC.

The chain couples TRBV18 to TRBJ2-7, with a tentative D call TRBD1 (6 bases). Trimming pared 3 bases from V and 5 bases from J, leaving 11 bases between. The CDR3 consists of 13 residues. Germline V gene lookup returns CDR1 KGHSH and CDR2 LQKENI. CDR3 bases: TGTGCCAGCTCACCCCAACAGGGCAACGAGCAGTACTTC. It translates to CASSPQQGNEQYF.

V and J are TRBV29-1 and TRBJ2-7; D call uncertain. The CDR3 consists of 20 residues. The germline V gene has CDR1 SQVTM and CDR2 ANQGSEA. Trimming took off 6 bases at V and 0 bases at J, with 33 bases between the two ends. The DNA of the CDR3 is TGCAGCGTCTCAAAGCGCGAATCCGGTTGGCAACTGACCGACTCCTACGAGCAGTACTTC. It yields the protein CSVSKRESGWQLTDSYEQYF.

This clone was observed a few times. The CDR3 sequence is CAWTRGGTEAFF. CDR3 coding DNA: TGTGCCTGGACCAGGGGTGGAACTGAAGCTTTCTTT. The genes are TRBV30 and TRBJ1-1, with D perhaps TRBD1 (6 bases). The germline V gene encodes CDR1 GTSNPN and CDR2 SVGIG (reference sequence). This CDR3 is 12 amino acids long. V dropped 4 bases and J dropped 5 bases, with 11 bases sitting between them.